This section outlines one T cell receptor (beta chain) sequence together with its context. The target of this receptor is not known. No much larger clone is present one base from it, and per-base qualities are unavailable. This entry belongs to a study of shared clonotypes between healthy human individuals (dated by TCRdb to 2019 to 2021). Regarding the study in general: A few men and two women, aged 18 to 49 years, made up the cohort. For each donor, CD4 naive and CD4 memory were each run on three plates, CD8 naive on two plates, and CD8 memory on one plate. Blood TCR repertoires of roughly five healthy adults were deeply sequenced to estimate repertoire size and the extent of clonotype sharing between individuals. Libraries were prepared and TCR repertoires were sequenced by different laboratories using diverse techniques, in order to increase sequencing depth and limit assay-specific biases. Each donor's leukapheresis produced roughly between about 0.9 and 9.5 billion PBMCs. What the authors observed across the whole study: Compared with non-shared clonotypes, the clonotypes found in all four sorted-subset donors had higher generation probabilities. Incomplete sequencing was indicated by rarefaction of sorted-subset datasets, despite the large sequencing depth. Naive subsets generally had larger estimated clonotype richness than memory subsets. Pairwise subsampling led to the expectation that sequencing depth would affect the degree of clonotype sharing among donors. The genetic and exposure-history diversity represented was limited by the small number of donors. Sampling was restricted to blood, and TCR repertoires in tissues likely differ from the TCR repertoires found in blood. Roughly 5% of naive CD4, more than 3% of naive CD8, 2.3% of memory CD4, and about 0.4% of memory CD8 clonotypes were shared across a few donors.

TCR CDR3 regions were amplified from genomic DNA by multiplex PCR using the deep immunoSEQ assay. Extracted genomic DNA from each cell subset was distributed evenly across all wells of several immunoSEQ 96-well plates, and each plate was treated as a replicate. Each replicate PCR for sorted subsets received around 210 ng genomic DNA, equal to 30,000 or so T cell genomes. Purified libraries were quantified with a Qubit 3.0 fluorometer, sized on a Bioanalyzer 2100, and re-quantified with the KAPA Library Quantification kit. Every immunoSEQ 96-well plate was sequenced on a dedicated single-read 150-cycle Illumina NextSeq 550 flow cell. From the authors' description of their analysis: Because the immunoSEQ output held only junctional sequences and lacked quality scores, the filtering could not match the filtering applied to full-length reads. To assign V/J genes and CDR3, sequences were annotated against IMGT germline references using PyIR, a Python wrapper for IgBLAST v1.9. Reads with weak V/J assignments (E-value above 1e-6), missing CDR3, stop codons, out-of-frame junctions, or ambiguous translated residues were removed. A V3J clonotype was defined by an identical inferred V gene, J gene, and CDR3 amino acid sequence. Percentage overlap between repertoires was calculated by dividing the number of shared unique clonotypes by the size of the smaller repertoire. Repertoire richness was assessed with RTK rarefaction, the Chao1 estimator, and Recon v2.1 estimates of unobserved clonotypes. OLGA was used to compute generation probabilities for all TCRbeta clonotypes that the gDNA method yielded from a handful of donors. Imported from immuneACCESS, the table was reduced by TCRdb to in-frame sequences with V and J called. These copies leave out some clones; in studies compared against another copy, an unresolved V gene accounts for under half, and the cause of the remainder is not known. The V and J calls and clone size were taken over from that table, and D and trimming were inferred from the DNA. A total of 2 million to 3 million clones appear in this sample, 80% to 95% of them only once. The biggest ten clones account for roughly 0.36% of the sample.

Healthy HIV-negative adults with no recently reported acute infections or vaccinations were included as donors. All donors were Caucasian adults living in Nashville, Tennessee, USA. CD4+ T cells were enriched by magnetic negative selection; naive cells were then positively selected on CD45RA, and the negative fraction formed the memory subset. Blood was obtained by leukapheresis, after which PBMCs were separated by Ficoll-Histopaque density gradient centrifugation and cryopreserved in liquid nitrogen vapor phase. Analytical flow cytometry was used to check the purity and quantity of every magnetically sorted T cell population. From each sorted fraction, genomic DNA was isolated and quantified by UV absorbance on a Nanodrop 2000c. The specimen sequenced was naive CD4+ T cells from PBMCs. The cell subset or site label corresponds to: CD45RA+ positively selected. The TCR originated in a young man in good health. Some clones in this sample may be carry-over from other donors' samples.

The CDR3 amino acid sequence is: CASSFGTAMNAFF. The sequence in DNA is TGTGCCAGCAGTTTTGGAACAGCCATGAACGCTTTCTTT. The rearrangement joined TRBV28 to TRBJ1-1; the D gene is unclear. The germline V gene encodes CDR1 MDHEN and CDR2 SYDVKM. Trimming removed 3 bases from V and 11 bases from J, leaving 16 bases between the germline ends. The CDR3 starts with the cysteine, ends with the phenylalanine, and has 13 residues. The read is trimmed to its CDR3 DNA, 39 bases read in frame from base 1.